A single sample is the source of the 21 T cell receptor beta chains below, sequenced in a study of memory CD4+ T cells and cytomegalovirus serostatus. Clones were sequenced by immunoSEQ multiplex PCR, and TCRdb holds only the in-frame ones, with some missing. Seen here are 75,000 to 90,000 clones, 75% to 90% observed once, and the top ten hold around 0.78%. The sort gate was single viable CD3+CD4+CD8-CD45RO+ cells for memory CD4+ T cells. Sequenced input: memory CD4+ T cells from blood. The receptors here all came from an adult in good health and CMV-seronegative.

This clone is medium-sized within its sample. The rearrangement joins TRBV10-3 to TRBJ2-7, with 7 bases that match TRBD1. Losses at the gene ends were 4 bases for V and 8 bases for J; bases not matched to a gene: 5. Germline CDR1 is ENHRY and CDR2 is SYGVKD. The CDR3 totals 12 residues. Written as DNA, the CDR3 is TGTGCCATCAGTGTCGGACAGGTAAAGCAGTACTTC. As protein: CAISVGQVKQYF.

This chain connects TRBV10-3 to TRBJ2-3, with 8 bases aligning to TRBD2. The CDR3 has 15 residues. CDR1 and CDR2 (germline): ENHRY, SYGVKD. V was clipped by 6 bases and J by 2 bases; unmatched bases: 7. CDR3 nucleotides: TGTGCCATCAGCGACGGGGGGGACCTCACAGATACGCAGTATTTT. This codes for CAISDGGDLTDTQYF.

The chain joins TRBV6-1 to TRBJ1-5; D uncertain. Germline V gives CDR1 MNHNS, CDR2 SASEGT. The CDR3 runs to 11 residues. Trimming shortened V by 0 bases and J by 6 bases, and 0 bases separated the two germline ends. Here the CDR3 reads CASSEAQPQHF. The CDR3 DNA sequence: TGTGCCAGCAGTGAAGCTCAGCCCCAGCATTTT.

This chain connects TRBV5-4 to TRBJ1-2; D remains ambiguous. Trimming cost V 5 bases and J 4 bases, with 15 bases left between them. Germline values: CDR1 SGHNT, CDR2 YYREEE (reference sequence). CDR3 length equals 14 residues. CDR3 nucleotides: TGTGCCAGCAGGGTACCTCTGGACGGCTATGGCTACACCTTC. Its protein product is CASRVPLDGYGYTF.

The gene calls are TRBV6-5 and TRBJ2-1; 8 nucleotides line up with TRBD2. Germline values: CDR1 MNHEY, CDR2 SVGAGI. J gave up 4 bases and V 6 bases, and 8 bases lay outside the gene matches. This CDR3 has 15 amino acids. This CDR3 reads CASRRRGGRYNEQFF. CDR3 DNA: TGTGCCAGCAGAAGACGGGGGGGCCGATACAATGAGCAGTTCTTC.

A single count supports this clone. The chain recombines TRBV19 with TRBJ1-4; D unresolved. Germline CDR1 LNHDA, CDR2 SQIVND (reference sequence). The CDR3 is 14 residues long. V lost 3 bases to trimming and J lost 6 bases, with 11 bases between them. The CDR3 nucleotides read TGTGCCAGTAGTATCGCCCAGGCTCATGAAAAACTGTTTTTT. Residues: CASSIAQAHEKLFF.

As DNA, the CDR3 is TGTGCCAGCAGATCAAGGTTAACCTATAATTCACCCCTCCACTTT. This encodes CASRSRLTYNSPLHF. This chain connects TRBV5-6 to TRBJ1-6; no clear D gene. Germline assignment: CDR1 SGHDT and CDR2 YYEEEE. There are 15 residues in the CDR3. The V end lost 5 bases, the J end lost 2 bases, and 11 bases lay between the germline ends.

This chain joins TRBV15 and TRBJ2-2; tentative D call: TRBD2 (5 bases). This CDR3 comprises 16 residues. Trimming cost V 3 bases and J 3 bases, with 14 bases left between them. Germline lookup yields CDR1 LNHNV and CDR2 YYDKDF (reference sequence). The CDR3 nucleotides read TGTGCCACCAGCAGCGCCACAGCGGTGTACACCGGGGAGCTGTTTTTT. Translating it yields CATSSATAVYTGELFF.

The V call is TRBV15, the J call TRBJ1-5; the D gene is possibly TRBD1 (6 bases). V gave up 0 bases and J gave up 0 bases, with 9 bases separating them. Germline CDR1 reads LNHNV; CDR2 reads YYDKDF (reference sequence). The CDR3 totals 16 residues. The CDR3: CATSRETGISNQPQHF. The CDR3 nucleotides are TGTGCCACCAGCAGAGAAACAGGGATTAGCAATCAGCCCCAGCATTTT.

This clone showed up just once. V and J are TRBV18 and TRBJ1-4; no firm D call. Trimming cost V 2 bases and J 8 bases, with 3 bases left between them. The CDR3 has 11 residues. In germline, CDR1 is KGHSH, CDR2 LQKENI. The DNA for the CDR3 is TGTGCCAGCTCACCAGGGGAAAAACTGTTTTTT. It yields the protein CASSPGEKLFF.

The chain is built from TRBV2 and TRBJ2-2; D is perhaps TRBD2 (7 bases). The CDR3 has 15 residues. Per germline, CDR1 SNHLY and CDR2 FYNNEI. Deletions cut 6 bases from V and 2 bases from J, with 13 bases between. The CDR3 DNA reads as TGTGCCAGCAGGGGGGGGCCTATTAACACCGGGGAGCTGTTTTTT. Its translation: CASRGGPINTGELFF.

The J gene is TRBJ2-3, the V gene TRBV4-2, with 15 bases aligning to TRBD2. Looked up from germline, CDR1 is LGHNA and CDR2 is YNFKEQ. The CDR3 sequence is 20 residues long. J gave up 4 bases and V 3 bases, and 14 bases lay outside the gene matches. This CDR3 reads CASSHAGTSGGPLYADTQYF. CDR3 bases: TGTGCCAGCAGCCATGCCGGGACTAGCGGGGGGCCCCTCTACGCAGATACGCAGTATTTT.

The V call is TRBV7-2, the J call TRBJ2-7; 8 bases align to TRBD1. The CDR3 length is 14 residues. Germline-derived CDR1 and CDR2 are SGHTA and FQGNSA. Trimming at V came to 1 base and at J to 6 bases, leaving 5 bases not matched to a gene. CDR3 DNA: TGTGCCAGCAGCTTAGGCGGACAGGGCGGCGAGCAGTACTTC. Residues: CASSLGGQGGEQYF.

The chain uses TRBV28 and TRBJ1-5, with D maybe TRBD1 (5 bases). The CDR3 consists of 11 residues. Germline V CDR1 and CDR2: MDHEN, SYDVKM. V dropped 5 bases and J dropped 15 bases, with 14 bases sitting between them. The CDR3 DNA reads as TGTGCCAGCAGTACAAACCGGGACGGGCATTTT. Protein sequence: CASSTNRDGHF.

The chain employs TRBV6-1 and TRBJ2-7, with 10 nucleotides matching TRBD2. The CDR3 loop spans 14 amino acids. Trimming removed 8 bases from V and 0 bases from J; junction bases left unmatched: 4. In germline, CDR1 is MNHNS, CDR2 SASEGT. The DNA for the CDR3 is TGTGCCAGCGGACTAGCGGCAAGCTCCTACGAGCAGTACTTC. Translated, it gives CASGLAASSYEQYF.

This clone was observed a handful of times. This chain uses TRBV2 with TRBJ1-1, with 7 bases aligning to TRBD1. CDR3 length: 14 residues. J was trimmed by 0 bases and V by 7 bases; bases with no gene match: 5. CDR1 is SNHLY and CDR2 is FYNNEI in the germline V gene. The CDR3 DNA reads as TGTGCCAGCAAGAGAGACAGGGTGAACACTGAAGCTTTCTTT. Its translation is CASKRDRVNTEAFF.

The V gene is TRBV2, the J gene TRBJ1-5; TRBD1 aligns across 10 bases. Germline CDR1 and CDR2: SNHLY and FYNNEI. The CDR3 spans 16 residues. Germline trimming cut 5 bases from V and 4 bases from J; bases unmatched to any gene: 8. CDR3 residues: CASSSPGTGVNQPQHF. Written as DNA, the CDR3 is TGTGCCAGCAGTTCCCCTGGGACAGGGGTAAATCAGCCCCAGCATTTT.

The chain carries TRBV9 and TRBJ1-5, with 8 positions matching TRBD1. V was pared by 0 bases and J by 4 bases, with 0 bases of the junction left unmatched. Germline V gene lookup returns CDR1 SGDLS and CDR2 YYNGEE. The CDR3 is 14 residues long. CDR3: CASSVGQGNQPQHF. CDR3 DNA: TGTGCCAGCAGCGTAGGACAGGGGAATCAGCCCCAGCATTTT.

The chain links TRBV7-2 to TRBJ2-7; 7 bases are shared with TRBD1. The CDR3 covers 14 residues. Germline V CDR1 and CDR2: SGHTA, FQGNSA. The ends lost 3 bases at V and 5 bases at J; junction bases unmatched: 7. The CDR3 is CASSFSDRVNEQYF. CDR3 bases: TGTGCCAGCAGCTTTTCCGACAGGGTCAACGAGCAGTACTTC.

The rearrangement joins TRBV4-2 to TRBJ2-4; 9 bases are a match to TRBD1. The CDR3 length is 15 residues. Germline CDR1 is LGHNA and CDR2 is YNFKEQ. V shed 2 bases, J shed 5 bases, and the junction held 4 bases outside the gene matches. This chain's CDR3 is CASSQPGQGQNIQYF. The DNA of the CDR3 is TGTGCCAGCAGCCAACCGGGACAGGGCCAAAACATTCAGTACTTC.

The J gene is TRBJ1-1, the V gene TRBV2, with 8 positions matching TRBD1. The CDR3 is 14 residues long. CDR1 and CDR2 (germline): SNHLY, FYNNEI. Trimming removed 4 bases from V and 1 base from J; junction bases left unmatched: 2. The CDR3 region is CASSGGTGNTEAFF. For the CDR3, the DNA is TGTGCCAGCAGTGGCGGGACAGGGAACACTGAAGCTTTCTTT.